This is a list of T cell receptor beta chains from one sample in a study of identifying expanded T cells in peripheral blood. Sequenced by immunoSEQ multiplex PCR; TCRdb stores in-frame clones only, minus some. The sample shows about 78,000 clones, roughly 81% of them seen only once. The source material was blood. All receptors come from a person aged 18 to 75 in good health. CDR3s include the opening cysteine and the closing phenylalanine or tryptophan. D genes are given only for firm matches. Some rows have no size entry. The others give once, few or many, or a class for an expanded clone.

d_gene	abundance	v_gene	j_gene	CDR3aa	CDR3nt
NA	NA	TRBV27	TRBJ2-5	CASSLRGPRQETQYF	TGTGCCAGCAGTTTACGGGGCCCCCGCCAAGAGACCCAGTACTTC
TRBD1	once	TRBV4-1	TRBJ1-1	CASSQNTGAEAFF	TGCGCCAGCAGCCAAAATACAGGGGCTGAAGCTTTCTTT
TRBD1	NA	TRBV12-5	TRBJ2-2	CASGLGPTGTGNTGELFF	TGTGCTAGTGGTTTGGGCCCTACCGGGACAGGGAACACCGGGGAGCTGTTTTTT
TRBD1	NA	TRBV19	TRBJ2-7	CASSRAGTGSYEQYF	TGTGCCAGTAGTCGAGCCGGGACAGGTTCCTACGAGCAGTACTTC
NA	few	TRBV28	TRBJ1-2	CASSTSRGADTF	TGTGCCAGCAGTACCTCGCGAGGGGCGGACACCTTC
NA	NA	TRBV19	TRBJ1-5	CASSPGQKGYSNQPQHF	TGTGCCAGTAGCCCGGGGCAGAAGGGATATAGCAATCAGCCCCAGCATTTT
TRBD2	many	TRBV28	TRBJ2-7	CASSLTSGSSEQYF	TGTGCCAGCAGTCTGACTAGCGGGAGTTCCGAGCAGTACTTC
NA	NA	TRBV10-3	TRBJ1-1	CAISEFLGDTEAFF	TGTGCCATCAGTGAGTTTCTGGGGGACACTGAAGCTTTCTTT
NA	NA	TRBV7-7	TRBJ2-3	CASRPVGYEGDTQYF	TGTGCTAGCAGACCAGTTGGGTACGAGGGGGATACGCAGTATTTT
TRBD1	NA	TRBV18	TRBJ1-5	CASSPRTGGVRDQPQHF	TGTGCCAGCTCGCCCCGGACAGGGGGCGTTCGGGATCAGCCCCAGCATTTT
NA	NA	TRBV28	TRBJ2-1	CASSPTANEQFF	TGTGCCAGCAGTCCGACAGCCAATGAGCAGTTCTTC
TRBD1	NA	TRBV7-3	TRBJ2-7	CASSPGTGHSSYEQYF	TGTGCCAGCAGCCCCGGGACAGGGCATAGCTCCTACGAGCAGTACTTC
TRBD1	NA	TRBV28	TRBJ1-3	CASSATGWGSGNTIYF	TGTGCCAGCAGTGCGACAGGGTGGGGTTCTGGAAACACCATATATTTT
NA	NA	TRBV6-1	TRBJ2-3	CASSPDSTDTQYF	TGTGCCAGCAGTCCAGACAGCACAGATACGCAGTATTTT
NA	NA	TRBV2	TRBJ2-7	CASSELAYEQYF	TGTGCCAGCAGTGAGCTAGCATACGAGCAGTACTTC
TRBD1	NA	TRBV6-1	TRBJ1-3	CASSETTGGNTIYF	TGTGCCAGCAGTGAAACGACAGGGGGAAACACCATATATTTT
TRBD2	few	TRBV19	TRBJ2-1	CASSIDASGRGEQFF	TGTGCCAGTAGTATAGATGCCAGCGGGAGGGGGGAGCAGTTCTTC
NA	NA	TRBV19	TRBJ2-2	CASSIGQDYTGELFF	TGTGCCAGTAGTATAGGACAGGACTACACCGGGGAGCTGTTTTTT
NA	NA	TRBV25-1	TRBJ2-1	CASRSGSLNEQFF	TGTGCCAGCAGGTCTGGGTCGCTTAATGAGCAGTTCTTC
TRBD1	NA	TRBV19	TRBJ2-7	CASSIARDSEQYF	TGTGCCAGTAGTATCGCCCGGGACAGCGAGCAGTACTTC
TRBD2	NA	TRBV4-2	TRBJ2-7	CASSQEREVTYEQYF	TGTGCCAGCAGCCAAGAGCGGGAGGTCACCTACGAGCAGTACTTC
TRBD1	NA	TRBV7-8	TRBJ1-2	CASRTGEAAGYGYTF	TGTGCCAGCCGGACAGGGGAGGCGGCGGGGTATGGCTACACCTTC
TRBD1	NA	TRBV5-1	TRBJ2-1	CASSSRQGLYNEQFF	TGCGCCAGCAGCTCTCGACAGGGTCTTTACAATGAGCAGTTCTTC